Each of the 30 T cell receptor beta chains below was sequenced from the same sample in a study of Graves' ophthalmopathy and Graves' hyperthyroidism. Investigators amplified TCR beta CDR3 regions from RNA transcripts. The first round was an RT-PCR with HTBI primers, and the second round was a multiplex PCR. Each CDR3 protein is one row after TCRdb ran MiXCR on the multiplex PCR reads. This sample has 900,000 to 1,200,000 distinct CDR3 sequences, with roughly 35% found just once. Source material: peripheral blood or thyroid tissue (not recorded which). These receptors were obtained from an adult man with Graves' hyperthyroidism.

This clonotype was counted a single time. Possible read error: a much larger clone is one base away. V usage is TRBV9 and J usage is TRBJ2-7, with 12 bases aligning to TRBD2. CDR3 length: 16 residues. Germline V gene sequence: CDR1 SGDLS, CDR2 YYNGEE. V gave up 3 bases and J gave up 3 bases; unmatched junction bases: 7. Here the CDR3 DNA reads TGTGCCAGCAGCGAGACTAGCGGGGGTTCCCTCTACGAGCAGTACTTC. Its translation is CASSETSGGSLYEQYF.

This chain connects TRBV12-3 or TRBV12-4 to TRBJ1-6; TRBD1 aligns across 9 bases. The CDR3 has 14 amino acids. V trimming: 5 bases; J trimming: 10 bases; junction bases outside the gene matches: 6. The CDR3 region is CASSKQGAGSPLHF. DNA for the CDR3: TGTGCCAGCAGTAAACAGGGGGCAGGGTCACCCCTCCACTTT.

This chain connects TRBV7-8 to TRBJ1-2; D might be TRBD1 (5 bases). The V gene's germline CDR1 is SGHVS and CDR2 FQNEAQ. Trimming removed 0 bases at V and 4 bases at J, with 12 bases between. The length of the CDR3 is 15 residues. The CDR3 DNA is TGTGCCAGCAGCTTAGCGGGGATAGGGACCTATGGCTACACCTTC. Amino acids: CASSLAGIGTYGYTF.

This clonotype was counted a few times. V is TRBV6-5 and J is TRBJ1-5, with D perhaps TRBD1 (6 bases). CDR1 is MNHEY and CDR2 is SVGAGI in the germline V gene. The CDR3 has 17 amino acids. Trimming took 5 bases from V and 0 from J, leaving 17 bases between them. Written as DNA, the CDR3 is TGTGCCAGCAGTCACATCCCGGGACAAGGTAGCAATCAGCCCCAGCATTTT. Protein product: CASSHIPGQGSNQPQHF.

This clonotype was recorded at least ten times. Here the CDR3 reads CATSNPGGGLGNQPQHF. The CDR3 coding sequence is TGTGCCACCAGCAACCCGGGTGGGGGTTTAGGCAATCAGCCCCAGCATTTT. The chain carries TRBV15 and TRBJ1-5, with TRBD1 as a possible D gene (5 bases). Trimming took off 4 bases at V and 2 bases at J, with 18 bases between the two ends. The CDR3 extends over 17 amino acids. Germline values: CDR1 LNHNV, CDR2 YYDKDF (reference sequence).

The rearrangement links TRBV7-8 to TRBJ1-2; 10 nucleotides agree with TRBD1. This CDR3 region has 15 residues. The V segment lost 6 bases and the J segment 7 bases; nucleotides outside the gene matches: 11. Germline V gene data show CDR1 as SGHVS and CDR2 as FQNEAQ. The CDR3 here is CASSPTTGGLIGYTF. The CDR3 DNA reads TGTGCCAGCAGTCCGACGACAGGGGGCTTGATTGGCTACACCTTC.

This clonotype was seen repeatedly, ten times or more. This chain uses TRBV29-1 with TRBJ2-7; D possibly corresponds to TRBD2 (5 bases). Between the trimmed V and J ends, which lost 5 bases and 7 bases, there was a span of 21 bases. Germline values: CDR1 SQVTM, CDR2 ANQGSEA. The CDR3 extends over 14 amino acids. The CDR3 protein is CSVRENFPPGEQYF. The DNA for the CDR3 is TGCAGCGTTAGGGAGAACTTCCCGCCTGGGGAGCAGTACTTC.

This clonotype was observed a single time. The chain links TRBV3-1 to TRBJ2-5; D is unresolved. This CDR3 spans 15 amino acids. V lost 4 bases and J lost 5, with 17 bases in between. Germline lookup yields CDR1 LGHDT and CDR2 YNNKEL (reference sequence). The CDR3 region has the DNA TGTGCCAGCAGCCCAGACCCCTGTACCGGGGAGACCCAGTACTTC. The encoded protein is CASSPDPCTGETQYF.

The chain employs TRBV28 and TRBJ1-1, with a weak D call TRBD1 (5 bases). Germline V gives CDR1 MDHEN, CDR2 SYDVKM. The V and J ends lost 5 bases and 4 bases respectively, with 20 bases between them. The CDR3 consists of 16 residues. The CDR3 protein is CASSEGRLLGSTEAFF. In DNA, the CDR3 is TGTGCCAGCAGTGAGGGGAGACTCCTGGGATCCACTGAAGCTTTCTTT. The full variable domain, its missing parts supplied by reference TRBV28 and TRBJ1-1, is DVKVTQSSRYLVKRTGEKVFLECVQDMDHENMFWYRQDPGLGLRLIYFSYDVKMKEKGDIPEGYSVSREKKERFSLILESASTNQTSMYLCASSEGRLLGSTEAFFGQGTRLTVV.

This clonotype has a count of ten or more. The chain's CDR3 is CASSERTGFYEQYF. The CDR3 DNA follows: TGTGCCAGCAGTGAGCGGACAGGGTTTTACGAGCAGTACTTC. This chain connects TRBV25-1 to TRBJ2-7, with 8 bases fitting TRBD1. The CDR3 consists of 14 residues. Germline V lookup: CDR1 MGHDK, CDR2 SYGVNS. V was clipped by 3 bases and J by 4 bases; unmatched bases: 5.

This clonotype showed up just a few times. The chain combines TRBV7-9 with TRBJ2-6; D uncertain. This CDR3 contains 13 residues. Germline V gene sequence: CDR1 SEHNR, CDR2 FQNEAQ (reference sequence). Deletions cut 6 bases from V and 3 bases from J, with 6 bases between. This CDR3 is CASSLYGANVLTF. Here the CDR3 DNA reads TGTGCCAGCAGTTTATATGGGGCCAACGTCCTGACTTTC.

The rearrangement links TRBV12-3 or TRBV12-4 to TRBJ2-5; maybe TRBD1 (5 bases). V gave up 6 bases and J gave up 9 bases, with 17 bases separating them. The CDR3 extends over 13 amino acids. This chain's CDR3 is CASRMGGRQPQYF. The CDR3 region has the DNA TGTGCCAGCAGGATGGGTGGCAGACAGCCCCAGTACTTC.

This sequence joins TRBV7-3 and TRBJ1-5; D perhaps matches TRBD1 (5 bases). Germline V CDR1 and CDR2: SGHTA, FQGTGA. CDR3 length equals 16 residues. The germline V and J ends were trimmed by 5 bases and 0 bases, with 14 bases remaining between them. The CDR3 DNA sequence: TGTGCCAGCAGCGAAGATCCAGGGCATAGCAATCAGCCCCAGCATTTT. This encodes CASSEDPGHSNQPQHF.

The chain has TRBV18 and TRBJ2-7; no reliable D call. This CDR3 spans 13 amino acids. Trimming left V 0 bases short and J 5 bases short, with 8 bases between. Germline values: CDR1 KGHSH, CDR2 LQKENI. DNA for the CDR3: TGTGCCAGCTCACCACCGGTAAGGGACGAGCAGTACTTC. This encodes CASSPPVRDEQYF.

Concerning this clonotype: One end of the junction fails to match germline, which may point to a read error. The rearrangement links TRBV10-3 to TRBJ2-6; 11 nucleotides line up with TRBD1. The CDR3 extends over 20 amino acids. Germline CDR1 is ENHRY and CDR2 is SYGVKD. The chain's CDR3 is CASSYQGQGVSRSGANVLTF. CDR3 bases: TGTGCCAGCAGTTACCAGGGACAGGGGGTATCCCGCTCTGGGGCCAACGTCCTGACTTTC.

This clonotype was counted many times. The gene calls are TRBV20-1 and TRBJ2-5; 10 bases are shared with TRBD2. This CDR3 spans 15 amino acids. The V gene's germline CDR1 is DFQATT and CDR2 SNEGSKA (reference sequence). J was trimmed by 5 bases and V by 3 bases; bases with no gene match: 9. The CDR3 DNA reads as TGCAGTGCTAGTAGGGGAGCGGGGGGGCTCGAGACCCAGTACTTC. Its translation is CSASRGAGGLETQYF.

The V call is TRBV12-3 or TRBV12-4, the J call TRBJ1-2; TRBD1 matches 7 bases. V lost 8 bases and J lost 4; bases outside the gene matches: 10. CDR3 size: 14 residues. As DNA, the CDR3 is TGTGCCAGCCCGACAGGGAGGCTCGGCTATGGCTACACCTTC. It encodes CASPTGRLGYGYTF.

CDR3 in DNA: TGCGCCAGCAGCCAAGATAACGGGCAAGAGACCCAGTACTTC. Translation: CASSQDNGQETQYF. The rearrangement joins TRBV4-3 to TRBJ2-5; no clear D. Germline CDR1 reads LGHNA; CDR2 reads YSLEER. The CDR3 loop spans 14 amino acids. Deletions cut 0 bases from V and 2 bases from J, with 7 bases between.

This clonotype was seen ten or more times. J is TRBJ2-7 and V is TRBV7-6, with 7 positions matching TRBD1. The germline V gene has CDR1 SGHVS and CDR2 FNYEAQ. The CDR3 totals 16 residues. J gave up 2 bases and V 3 bases, and 10 bases lay outside the gene matches. This chain's CDR3 is CASSFSSGTETYEQYF. The CDR3 nucleotides are TGTGCCAGCAGCTTCTCCTCCGGGACAGAGACCTACGAGCAGTACTTC.

This clonotype was counted many times. This chain links TRBV5-6 with TRBJ1-5, with TRBD1 identical over 7 bases. The CDR3 extends over 14 amino acids. The germline V gene encodes CDR1 SGHDT and CDR2 YYEEEE. V was clipped by 4 bases and J by 5 bases; unmatched bases: 6. The CDR3 loop reads CASSHGTVYQPQHF. In DNA form, the CDR3 reads TGTGCCAGCAGCCACGGGACAGTGTATCAGCCCCAGCATTTT.

In the case of this clonotype: A much larger clone is a single base away; this may be a read error. The CDR3 coding sequence is TGTGCCAGCACAGATCTCCGACAGGGTGGGTTGAGCGGCTACACCTTC. This codes for CASTDLRQGGLSGYTF. V is TRBV9 and J is TRBJ1-2, with 7 bases that match TRBD1. The germline CDR1 and CDR2 sequences are SGDLS and YYNGEE. The CDR3 is made up of 16 amino acids. J was trimmed by 8 bases and V by 6 bases; bases with no gene match: 19.

V gene TRBV27 combines with J gene TRBJ1-5; D is unclear. CDR1 and CDR2 (germline): MNHEY, SMNVEV (reference sequence). This CDR3 is 12 amino acids long. V lost 3 bases and J 4 bases, leaving 4 bases between the germline ends. The DNA of the CDR3 is TGTGCCAGCAGTTTTGTTAATCAGCCCCAGCATTTT. Protein product: CASSFVNQPQHF.

V gene TRBV6-8 combines with J gene TRBJ1-5; D ambiguous. With 7 bases removed from V and 0 bases from J, the gap between germline ends came to 22 bases. CDR1 and CDR2 (germline): MNHGY, SAAAGT. This CDR3 is built from 18 residues. CDR3 DNA sequence: TGTGCCAGCATTCTCTACGCCAACGATACCTATAGCAATCAGCCCCAGCATTTT. Residues: CASILYANDTYSNQPQHF.

For this clonotype: At one end the junction does not follow the germline gene, possibly because of a read error. This chain connects TRBV11-2 to TRBJ2-6; D gene unclear. CDR3 length: 15 amino acids. Germline CDR1 is SGHAT and CDR2 is FQNNGV. Here the CDR3 DNA reads TGTGCCAGCGGCTTGGACGGTACTGGGGCCAACGTCCTGACTTTC. Encoded protein: CASGLDGTGANVLTF.

The chain uses TRBV12-3 or TRBV12-4 and TRBJ2-5; D possibly matches TRBD1 or TRBD2 (5 bases each). V dropped 2 bases and J dropped 5 bases, with 9 bases sitting between them. The CDR3 extends over 13 amino acids. In nucleotides, the CDR3 is TGTGCCAGCAGTTTAAACGGGGCGGAGACCCAGTACTTC. This codes for CASSLNGAETQYF.

The genes are TRBV29-1 and TRBJ1-1, with D perhaps matching TRBD1 (5 bases). In germline, CDR1 is SQVTM, CDR2 ANQGSEA. The CDR3 totals 11 residues. V lost 3 bases and J 9 bases, leaving 11 bases between the germline ends. The CDR3 spells CSVEGLGQAFF. The DNA for the CDR3 is TGCAGCGTTGAGGGACTCGGACAAGCTTTCTTT.

With regard to this clonotype: An end of the junction differs from the germline gene, which may be a read error. The CDR3 nucleotides read TGCAGTGCTAGCGGAGCGGGGGGCGCGGACAGACCCTTATCCTTT. Residues: CSASGAGGADRPLSF. The chain has TRBV20-1 and TRBJ1-6, with D perhaps matching TRBD1 (6 bases). This CDR3 comprises 15 residues. Germline loops: CDR1 DFQATT, CDR2 SNEGSKA (reference sequence).

This clonotype has a single count. The V gene is TRBV10-2, the J gene TRBJ2-5; possibly TRBD1 or TRBD2 for D (5 bases each). CDR3 length: 11 amino acids. Germline V gene sequence: CDR1 WSHSY, CDR2 SAAADI. V lost 10 bases, J lost 13 bases, and 19 bases lay in between. CDR3 region: CAIILTGPLYF. CDR3 nucleotide sequence: TGCGCCATCATACTTACGGGGCCCCTGTACTTC.

This clonotype has at least ten counts. The chain employs TRBV6-5 and TRBJ1-2, with a tentative D call TRBD1 (5 bases). V lost 0 bases and J lost 5, with 13 bases in between. The CDR3 runs 15 residues. Germline-derived CDR1 and CDR2 are MNHEY and SVGAGI. The CDR3 reads CASSYSGRRGYGYTF. The CDR3 DNA sequence: TGTGCCAGCAGTTACTCGGGACGACGAGGGTATGGCTACACCTTC.

This clonotype was observed a few times. The J gene is TRBJ2-2, the V gene TRBV4-3; no clear D gene. The germline V gene encodes CDR1 LGHNA and CDR2 YSLEER. Trimming left V 6 bases short and J 0 bases short, with 11 bases between. The CDR3 spans 15 residues. CDR3 sequence (DNA): TGCGCCAGCAGTCTGAGCGACGCGAACACCGGGGAGCTGTTTTTT. Its translation: CASSLSDANTGELFF.